This T cell receptor beta chain comes out of a study of T cell responses to AZD1222 COVID-19 vaccine. Assay: immunoSEQ multiplex PCR; the TCRdb copy retains only in-frame clones and omits some. Counted here are around 120,000 clones, 85% to 90% occurring once; the ten biggest clones make up about 29%. Germline CDR1 ENHRY, CDR2 SYGVKD. This CDR3 region has 14 residues. J lost 2 bases, V lost 6 bases, and 7 bases had no gene match. In the case of this clone: The antigen remains undetermined.

The study's findings and limits: There were repertoire samples only from the period after the peak T cell response.

The sequencing here drew on peripheral blood, taken on day 0 of AZD1222 vaccination. The rearrangement links TRBV10-3 to TRBJ2-7; 7 positions match TRBD1. This sequence was found in an adult in good health. DNA for the CDR3: TGTGCCATCAGACAGGGGATGGTCGCCTACGAGCAGTACTTC. This encodes CAIRQGMVAYEQYF.